The source of this T cell receptor (beta chain) is a study of T cell clonality in common variable immunodeficiency. Study-level results: The cause of increased CVID clonality remains unclear without subpopulation sequencing.

The repertoire was sequenced with immunoSEQ multiplex PCR; TCRdb's copy has only in-frame clones and lacks some. The specimen has tens of thousands of clones, none found just once. V shed 6 bases and J 5 bases; nucleotides not matched to a gene: 8. The germline V gene encodes CDR1 LNHDA and CDR2 SQIVND (reference sequence). CDR3 length equals 14 residues. The sample holds a few counts of this clone. Its specificity is unknown. The read is 3 residues too short to cover the CDR3 end, so that end is filled in from the germline J gene. The source is a person aged 18-69 years in good health. Material: peripheral blood mononuclear cells. The V and J genes are TRBV19 and TRBJ1-1; 8 bases agree with TRBD1. The sequenced part of the CDR3 DNA is TGTGCCAGTAGGGCAGGGGGCGCAGGGACTGAA. This gives the protein CASRAGGAGTE. The full CDR3 protein reads CASRAGGAGTEAFF.